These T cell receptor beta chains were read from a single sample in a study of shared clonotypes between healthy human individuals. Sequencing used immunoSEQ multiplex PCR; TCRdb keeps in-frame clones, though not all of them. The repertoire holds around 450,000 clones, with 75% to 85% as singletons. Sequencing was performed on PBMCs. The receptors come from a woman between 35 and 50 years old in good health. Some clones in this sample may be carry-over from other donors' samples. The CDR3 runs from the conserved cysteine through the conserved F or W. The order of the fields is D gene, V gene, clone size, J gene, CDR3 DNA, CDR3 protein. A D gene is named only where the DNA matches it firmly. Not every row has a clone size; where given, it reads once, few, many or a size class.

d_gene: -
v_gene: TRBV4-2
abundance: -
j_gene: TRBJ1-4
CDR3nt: TGTGCCAGCAGCCAGGCTGTTAACAGCGTTGCAACTAATGAAAAACTGTTTTTT
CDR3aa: CASSQAVNSVATNEKLFF

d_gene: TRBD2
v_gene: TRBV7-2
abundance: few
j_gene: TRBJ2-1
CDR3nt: TGTGCCAGCAGCCTATCCTCTCGGGCTAGCGGGAGGAATGAGCAGTTCTTC
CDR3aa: CASSLSSRASGRNEQFF

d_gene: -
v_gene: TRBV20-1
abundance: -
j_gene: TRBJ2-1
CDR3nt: TGCAGTGTCACCAGGGAGTTGGGGCAGTTCTTC
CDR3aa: CSVTRELGQFF

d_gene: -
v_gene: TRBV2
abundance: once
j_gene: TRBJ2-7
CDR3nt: TGTGCCAGCAGTGTGCTCAACGGGGACTACGAGCAGTACTTC
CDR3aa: CASSVLNGDYEQYF

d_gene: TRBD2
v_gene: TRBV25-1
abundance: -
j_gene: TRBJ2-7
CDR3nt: TGTGCCAGCAGTGAATATGAGGCGGGAGCTCACGAGCAGTACTTC
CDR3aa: CASSEYEAGAHEQYF

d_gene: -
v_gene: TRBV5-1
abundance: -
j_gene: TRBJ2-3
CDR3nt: TGCGCCAGCAGCTTTGCAGGTGATACTAGCACAGATACGCAGTATTTT
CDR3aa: CASSFAGDTSTDTQYF

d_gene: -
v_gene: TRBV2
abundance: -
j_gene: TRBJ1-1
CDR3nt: TGTGCCAGCAGTGTTAGGGGGTTGGGAACTGAAGCTTTCTTT
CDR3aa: CASSVRGLGTEAFF

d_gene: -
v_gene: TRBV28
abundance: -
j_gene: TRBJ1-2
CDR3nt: TGTGCCAGCAGCCACCTTGAGGCAGGAGGCTACACCTTC
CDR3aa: CASSHLEAGGYTF

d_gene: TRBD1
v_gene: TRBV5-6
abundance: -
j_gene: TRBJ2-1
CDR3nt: TGTGCCAGCAGCTTGGGGACAGGGGGCTCGGATGAGCAGTTCTTC
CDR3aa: CASSLGTGGSDEQFF

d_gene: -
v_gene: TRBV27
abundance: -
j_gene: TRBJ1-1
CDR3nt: TGTGCCAGCAGTATCCTCTCGGGACGGCGCGTGAACACTGAAGCTTTCTTT
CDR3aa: CASSILSGRRVNTEAFF

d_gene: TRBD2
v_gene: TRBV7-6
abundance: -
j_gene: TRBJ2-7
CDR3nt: TGTGCCAGCAGCTTAGAGGCGGGGACTAGCGGGAGGGTTTCGTTCGAGCAGTACTTC
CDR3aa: CASSLEAGTSGRVSFEQYF

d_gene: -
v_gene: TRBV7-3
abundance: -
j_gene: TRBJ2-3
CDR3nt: TGTGCCAGCAGCCCGGGGGATTCTGGCACAGATACGCAGTATTTT
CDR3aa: CASSPGDSGTDTQYF

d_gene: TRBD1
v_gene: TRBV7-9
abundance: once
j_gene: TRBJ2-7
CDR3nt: TGTGCCAGCAGCATAGATGGGGACAGGGGGCACCCGGGACCTTACGAGCAGTACTTC
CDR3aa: CASSIDGDRGHPGPYEQYF

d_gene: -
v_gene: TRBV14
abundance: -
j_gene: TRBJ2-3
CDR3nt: TGTGCCAGCAGGATCAATCCTGAGGATACGCAGTATTTT
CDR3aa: CASRINPEDTQYF

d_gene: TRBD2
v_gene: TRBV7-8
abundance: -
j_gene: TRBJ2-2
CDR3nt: TGTGCCAGCAGCTTTTACTGGGGAACTAGCGGAAAAACCGGGGAGCTGTTTTTT
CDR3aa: CASSFYWGTSGKTGELFF

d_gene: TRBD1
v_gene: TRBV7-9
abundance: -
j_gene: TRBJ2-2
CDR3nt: TGTGCCAGCAGCCCCCAGGGACAGTATCTCAACGCCGGGGAGCTGTTTTTT
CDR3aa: CASSPQGQYLNAGELFF

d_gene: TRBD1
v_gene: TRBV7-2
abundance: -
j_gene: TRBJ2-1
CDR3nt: TGTGCCAGCAGCTCGGGACAGACCGGGGATGAGCAGTTCTTC
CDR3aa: CASSSGQTGDEQFF

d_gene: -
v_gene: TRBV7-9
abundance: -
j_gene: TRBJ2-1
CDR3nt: TGTGCCAGCAGCTTGACTAGCAGGGGGAATGAGCAGTTCTTC
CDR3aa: CASSLTSRGNEQFF

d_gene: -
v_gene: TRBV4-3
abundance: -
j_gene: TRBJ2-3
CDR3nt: TGCGCCAGCAGCCAAGATTCGGTTCGTGGAGATACGCAGTATTTT
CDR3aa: CASSQDSVRGDTQYF

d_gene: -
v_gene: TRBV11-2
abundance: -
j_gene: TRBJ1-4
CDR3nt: TGTGCCAGCAGCTCCTGGCGGCAGTTTAATGAAAAACTGTTTTTT
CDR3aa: CASSSWRQFNEKLFF